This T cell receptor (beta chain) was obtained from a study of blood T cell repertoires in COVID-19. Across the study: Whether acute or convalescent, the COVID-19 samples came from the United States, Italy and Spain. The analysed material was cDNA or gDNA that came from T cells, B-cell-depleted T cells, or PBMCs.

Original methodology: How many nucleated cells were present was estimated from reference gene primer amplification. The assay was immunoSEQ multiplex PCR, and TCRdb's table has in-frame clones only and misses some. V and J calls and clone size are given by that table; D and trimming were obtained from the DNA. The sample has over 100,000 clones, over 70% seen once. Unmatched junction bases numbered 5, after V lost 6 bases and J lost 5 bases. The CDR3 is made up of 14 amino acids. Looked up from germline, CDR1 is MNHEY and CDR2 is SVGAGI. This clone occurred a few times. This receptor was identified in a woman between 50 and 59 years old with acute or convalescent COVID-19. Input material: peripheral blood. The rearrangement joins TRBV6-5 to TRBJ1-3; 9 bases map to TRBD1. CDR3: CASSATGGRNTIYF. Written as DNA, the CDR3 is TGTGCCAGCAGCGCGACAGGGGGTCGAAACACCATATATTTT.